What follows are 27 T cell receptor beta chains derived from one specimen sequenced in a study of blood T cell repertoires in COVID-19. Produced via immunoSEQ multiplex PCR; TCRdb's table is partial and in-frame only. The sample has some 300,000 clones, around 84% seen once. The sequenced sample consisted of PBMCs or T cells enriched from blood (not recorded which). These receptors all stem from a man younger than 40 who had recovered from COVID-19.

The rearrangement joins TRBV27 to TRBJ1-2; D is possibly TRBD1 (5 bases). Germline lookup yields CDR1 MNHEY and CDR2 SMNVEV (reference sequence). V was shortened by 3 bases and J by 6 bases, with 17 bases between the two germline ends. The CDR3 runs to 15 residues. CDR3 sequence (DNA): TGTGCCAGCAGTTTCACCGAACAGGCGCCGAATGGCTACACCTTC. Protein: CASSFTEQAPNGYTF.

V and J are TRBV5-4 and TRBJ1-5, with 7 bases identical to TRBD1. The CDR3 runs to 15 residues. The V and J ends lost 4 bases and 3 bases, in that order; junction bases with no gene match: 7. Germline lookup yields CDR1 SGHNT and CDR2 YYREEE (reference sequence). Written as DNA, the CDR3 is TGTGCCAGCAGCCCGCCGGGACAGCCCAATCAGCCCCAGCATTTT. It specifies CASSPPGQPNQPQHF.

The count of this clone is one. This CDR3 is CASGLVHKGPTGGYTF. CDR3 bases: TGTGCTAGTGGTTTGGTACATAAGGGCCCGACAGGTGGCTACACCTTC. This chain connects TRBV12-5 to TRBJ1-2, with a tentative D call TRBD1 (6 bases). Germline V gene lookup returns CDR1 LGHNT and CDR2 FRNRAP. V was clipped by 0 bases and J by 7 bases, with 18 bases between them. The CDR3 extends over 16 amino acids.

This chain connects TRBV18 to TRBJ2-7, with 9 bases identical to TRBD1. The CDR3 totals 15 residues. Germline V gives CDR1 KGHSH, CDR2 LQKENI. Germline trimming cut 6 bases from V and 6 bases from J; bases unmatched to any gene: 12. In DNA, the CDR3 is TGTGCCAGCTCCGATGCGGGACAGGGAGTCGTCGAGCAGTACTTC. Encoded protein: CASSDAGQGVVEQYF. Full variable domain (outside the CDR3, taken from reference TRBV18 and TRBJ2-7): NAGVMQNPRHLVRRRGQEARLRCSPMKGHSHVYWYRQLPEEGLKFMVYLQKENIIDESGMPKERFSAEFPKEGPSILRIQQVVRGDSAAYFCASSDAGQGVVEQYFGPGTRLTVT.

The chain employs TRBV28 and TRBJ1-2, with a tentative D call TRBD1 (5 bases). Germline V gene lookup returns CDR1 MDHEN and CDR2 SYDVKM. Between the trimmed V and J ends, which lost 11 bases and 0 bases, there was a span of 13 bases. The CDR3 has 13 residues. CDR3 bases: TGTGCCGTACCACAGGATTCTAACTATGGCTACACCTTC. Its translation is CAVPQDSNYGYTF.

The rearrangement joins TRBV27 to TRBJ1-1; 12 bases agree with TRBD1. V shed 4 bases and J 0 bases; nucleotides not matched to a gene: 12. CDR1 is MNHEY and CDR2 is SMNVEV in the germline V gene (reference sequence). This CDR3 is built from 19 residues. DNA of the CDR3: TGTGCCAGCAGTTCTACCCGGGACAGGGGGCGCGGGATGAACACTGAAGCTTTCTTT. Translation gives CASSSTRDRGRGMNTEAFF.

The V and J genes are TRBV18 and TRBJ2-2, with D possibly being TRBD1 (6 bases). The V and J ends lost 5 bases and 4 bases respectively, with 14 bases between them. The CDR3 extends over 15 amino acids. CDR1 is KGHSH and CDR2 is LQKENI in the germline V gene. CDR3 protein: CASSAQGTGTGELFF. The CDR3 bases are TGTGCCAGCTCAGCCCAGGGGACCGGCACCGGGGAGCTGTTTTTT.

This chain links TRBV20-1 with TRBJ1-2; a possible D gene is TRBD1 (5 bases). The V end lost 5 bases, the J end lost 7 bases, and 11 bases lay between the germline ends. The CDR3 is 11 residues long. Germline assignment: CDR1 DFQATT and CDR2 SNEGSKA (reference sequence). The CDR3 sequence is CSALGGGGYTF. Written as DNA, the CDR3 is TGCAGTGCTCTGGGGGGTGGTGGCTACACCTTC.

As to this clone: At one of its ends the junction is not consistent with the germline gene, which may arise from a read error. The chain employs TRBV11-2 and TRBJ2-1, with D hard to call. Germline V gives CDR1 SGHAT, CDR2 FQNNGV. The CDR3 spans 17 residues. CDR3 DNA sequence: TGTGCCAGCAGCTTAACCCCCTCCGGTACCTCCGACAATGAGCAGTTCTTC. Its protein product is CASSLTPSGTSDNEQFF.

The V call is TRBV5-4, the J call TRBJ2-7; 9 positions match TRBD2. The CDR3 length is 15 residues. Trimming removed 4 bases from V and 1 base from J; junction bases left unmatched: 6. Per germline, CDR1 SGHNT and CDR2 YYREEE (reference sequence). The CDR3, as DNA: TGTGCCAGCAGCGCTTCTAGCGGGGATTCCTACGAGCAGTACTTC. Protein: CASSASSGDSYEQYF.

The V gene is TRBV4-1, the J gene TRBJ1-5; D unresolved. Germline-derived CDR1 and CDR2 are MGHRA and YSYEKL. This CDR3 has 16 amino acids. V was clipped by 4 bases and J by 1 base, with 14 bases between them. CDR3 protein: CASSPLGLASNQPQHF. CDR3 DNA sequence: TGCGCCAGCAGCCCCCTAGGACTTGCCAGCAATCAGCCCCAGCATTTT.

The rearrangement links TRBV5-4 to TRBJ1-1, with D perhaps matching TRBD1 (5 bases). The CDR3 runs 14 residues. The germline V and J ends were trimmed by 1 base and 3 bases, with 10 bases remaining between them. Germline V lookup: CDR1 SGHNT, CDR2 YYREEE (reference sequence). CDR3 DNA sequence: TGTGCCAGCAGCTTGAGGCAGGGCGACACTGAAGCTTTCTTT. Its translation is CASSLRQGDTEAFF.

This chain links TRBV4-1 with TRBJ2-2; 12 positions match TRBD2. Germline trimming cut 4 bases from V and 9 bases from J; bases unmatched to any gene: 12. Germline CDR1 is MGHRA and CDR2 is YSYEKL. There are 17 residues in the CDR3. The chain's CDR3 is CASSPPSGRGTRRELFF. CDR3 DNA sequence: TGCGCCAGCAGCCCGCCTAGCGGGAGGGGGACTAGACGGGAGCTGTTTTTT.

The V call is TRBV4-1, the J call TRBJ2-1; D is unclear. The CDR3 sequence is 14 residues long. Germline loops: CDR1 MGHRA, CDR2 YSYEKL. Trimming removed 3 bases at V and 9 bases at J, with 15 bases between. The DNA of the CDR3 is TGCGCCAGCAGCCATACGACTGTGTCCGCTGAGCAGTTCTTC. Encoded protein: CASSHTTVSAEQFF.

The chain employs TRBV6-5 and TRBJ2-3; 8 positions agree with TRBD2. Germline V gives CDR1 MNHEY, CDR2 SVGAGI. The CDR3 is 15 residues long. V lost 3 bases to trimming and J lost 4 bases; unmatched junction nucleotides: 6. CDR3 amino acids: CASSYYGGAADTQYF. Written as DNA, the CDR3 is TGTGCCAGCAGTTATTACGGGGGGGCAGCAGATACGCAGTATTTT.

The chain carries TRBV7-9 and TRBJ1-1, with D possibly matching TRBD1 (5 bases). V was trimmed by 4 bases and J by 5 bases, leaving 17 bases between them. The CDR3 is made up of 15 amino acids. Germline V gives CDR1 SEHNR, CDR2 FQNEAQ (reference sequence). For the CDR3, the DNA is TGTGCCAGCAGCTCCCCAGCGGGGGAGAATACTGAAGCTTTCTTT. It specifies CASSSPAGENTEAFF.

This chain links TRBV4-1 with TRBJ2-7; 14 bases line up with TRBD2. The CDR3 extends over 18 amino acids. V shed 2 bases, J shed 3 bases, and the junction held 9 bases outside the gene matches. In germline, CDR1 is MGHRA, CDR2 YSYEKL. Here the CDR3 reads CASSQFFGTSGSRYEQYF. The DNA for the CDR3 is TGCGCCAGCAGCCAATTCTTCGGGACTAGCGGGAGCCGCTACGAGCAGTACTTC.

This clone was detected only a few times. In DNA, the CDR3 is TGCAGCGTTGCAGGGGACATGAACACTGAAGCTTTCTTT. It codes for CSVAGDMNTEAFF. The chain links TRBV29-1 to TRBJ1-1, with a possible D match to TRBD1 (6 bases). V was clipped by 4 bases and J by 0 bases, with 9 bases between them. Per the germline V gene, CDR1 is SQVTM and CDR2 is ANQGSEA. The CDR3 length is 13 residues.

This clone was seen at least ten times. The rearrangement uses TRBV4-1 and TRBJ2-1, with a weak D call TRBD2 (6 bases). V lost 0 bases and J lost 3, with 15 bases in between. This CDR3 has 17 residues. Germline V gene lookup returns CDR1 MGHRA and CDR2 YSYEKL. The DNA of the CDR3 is TGCGCCAGCAGCCAAGAATCCGACGGGGGACGCTACAATGAGCAGTTCTTC. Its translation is CASSQESDGGRYNEQFF.

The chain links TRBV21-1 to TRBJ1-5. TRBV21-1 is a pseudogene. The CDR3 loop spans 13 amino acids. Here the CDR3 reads CASYAGPWRPQHF. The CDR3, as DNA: TGTGCCAGCTATGCGGGGCCGTGGCGGCCCCAGCATTTT.

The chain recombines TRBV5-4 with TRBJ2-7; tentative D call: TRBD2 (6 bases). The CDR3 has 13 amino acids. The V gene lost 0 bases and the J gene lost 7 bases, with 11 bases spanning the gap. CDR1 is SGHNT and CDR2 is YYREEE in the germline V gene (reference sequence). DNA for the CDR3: TGTGCCAGCAGCTTGGCCCTAGCGCCTGAGCAGTACTTC. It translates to CASSLALAPEQYF.

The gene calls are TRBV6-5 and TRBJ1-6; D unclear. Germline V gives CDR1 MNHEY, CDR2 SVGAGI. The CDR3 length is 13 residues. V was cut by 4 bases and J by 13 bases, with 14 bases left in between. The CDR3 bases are TGTGCCAGCAGTTCTTACCAGTCCACCCCCCTCCACTTT. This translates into CASSSYQSTPLHF.

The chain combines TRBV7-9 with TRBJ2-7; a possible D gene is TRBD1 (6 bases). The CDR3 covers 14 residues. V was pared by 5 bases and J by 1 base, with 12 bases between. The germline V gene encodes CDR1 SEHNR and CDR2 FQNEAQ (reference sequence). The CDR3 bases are TGTGCCAGCAGCCCTCCACAGGGTTCCTACGAGCAGTACTTC. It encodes CASSPPQGSYEQYF.

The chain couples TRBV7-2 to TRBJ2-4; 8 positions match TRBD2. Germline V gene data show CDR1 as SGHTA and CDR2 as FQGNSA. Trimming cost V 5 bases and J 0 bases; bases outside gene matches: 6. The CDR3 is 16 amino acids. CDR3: CASSPFSGAAKNIQYF. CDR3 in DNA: TGTGCCAGCAGCCCCTTTAGCGGGGCAGCCAAAAACATTCAGTACTTC.

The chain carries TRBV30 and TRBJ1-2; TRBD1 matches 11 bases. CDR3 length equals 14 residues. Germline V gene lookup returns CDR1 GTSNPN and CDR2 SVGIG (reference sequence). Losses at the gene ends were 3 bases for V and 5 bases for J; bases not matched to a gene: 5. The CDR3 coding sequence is TGTGCCTGGAGCTCGGACAGGGGGCTATATGGCTACACCTTC. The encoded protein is CAWSSDRGLYGYTF.

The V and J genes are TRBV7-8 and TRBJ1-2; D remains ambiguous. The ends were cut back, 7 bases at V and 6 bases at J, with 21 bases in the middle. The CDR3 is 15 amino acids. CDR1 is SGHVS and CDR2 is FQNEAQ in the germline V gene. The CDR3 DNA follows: TGTGCCAGCACCCTACTCGGACGGGAGGAGGATGGCTACACCTTC. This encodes CASTLLGREEDGYTF. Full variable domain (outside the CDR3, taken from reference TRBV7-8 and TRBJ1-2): GAGVSQSPRYKVAKRGQDVALRCDPISGHVSLFWYQQALGQGPEFLTYFQNEAQLDKSGLPSDRFFAERPEGSVSTLKIQRTQQEDSAVYLCASTLLGREEDGYTFGSGTRLTVV.

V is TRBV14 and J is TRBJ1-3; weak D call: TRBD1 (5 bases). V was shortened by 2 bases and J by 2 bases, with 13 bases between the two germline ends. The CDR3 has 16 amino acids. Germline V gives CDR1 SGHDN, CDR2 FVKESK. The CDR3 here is CASSQTGGKTGNTIYF. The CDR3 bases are TGTGCCAGCAGCCAAACAGGTGGTAAGACTGGAAACACCATATATTTT.